The entry below describes one T cell receptor beta chain. This entry comes from a study of blood T cell repertoires in COVID-19. At the level of the study: The samples span acute and convalescent COVID-19 from the United States, Italy and Spain. Sources were T cells, B-cell-depleted T cells, or PBMCs; the material itself was cDNA or gDNA.

Original analysis: How many nucleated cells were present was estimated from reference gene primer amplification. The data were produced by immunoSEQ multiplex PCR, yet TCRdb's version contains in-frame clones alone and is incomplete. V, J and clone size are taken as reported in that table, and D and trimming were inferred from the DNA itself. The table lists roughly 40,000 clones, roughly 88% of them singletons. The CDR3 has 17 amino acids. The ends lost 3 bases at V and 1 base at J; junction bases unmatched: 8. Germline V lookup: CDR1 MNHEY, CDR2 SMNVEV (reference sequence). The receptor was isolated from a woman aged 40 to 49 with acute or convalescent COVID-19. Sequenced input: peripheral blood. The chain couples TRBV27 to TRBJ2-3; TRBD2 matches 9 bases. CDR3: CASSLSGTSRRTDTQYF. CDR3 nucleotide sequence: TGTGCCAGCAGTTTGTCGGGGACTAGCCGCCGCACAGATACGCAGTATTTT.